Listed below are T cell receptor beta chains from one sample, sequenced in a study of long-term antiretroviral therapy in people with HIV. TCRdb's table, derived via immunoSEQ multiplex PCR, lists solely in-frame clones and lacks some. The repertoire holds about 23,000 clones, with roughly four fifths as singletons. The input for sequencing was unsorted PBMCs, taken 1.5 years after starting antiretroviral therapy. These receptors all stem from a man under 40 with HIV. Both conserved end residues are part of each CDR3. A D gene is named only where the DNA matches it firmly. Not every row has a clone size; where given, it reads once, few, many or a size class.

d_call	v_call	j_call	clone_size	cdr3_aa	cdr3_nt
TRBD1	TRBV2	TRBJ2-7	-	CASGPGQGYEQYF	TGTGCCAGCGGACCGGGACAGGGCTACGAGCAGTACTTC
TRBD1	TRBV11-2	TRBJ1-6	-	CASSSKQGGASPLHF	TGTGCCAGCAGCTCGAAACAGGGGGGTGCGTCACCCCTCCACTTT
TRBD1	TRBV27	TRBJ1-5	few	CASSHRGSSQPQHF	TGTGCCAGCAGCCACAGGGGAAGTTCTCAGCCCCAGCATTTT
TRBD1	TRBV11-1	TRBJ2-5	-	CASSWDREKTQYF	TGTGCCAGCAGCTGGGACAGGGAAAAGACCCAGTACTTC
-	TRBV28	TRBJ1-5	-	CASSFSPVTDYSNQPQHF	TGTGCCAGCAGTTTCTCCCCCGTAACGGATTATAGCAATCAGCCCCAGCATTTT
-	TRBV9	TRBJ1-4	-	CASSVRGQANEKLFF	TGTGCCAGCAGCGTCCGGGGCCAGGCTAATGAAAAACTGTTTTTT
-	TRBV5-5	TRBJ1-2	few	CASSLGQSGTYGYTF	TGTGCCAGCAGCTTGGGACAGTCGGGGACCTATGGCTACACCTTC
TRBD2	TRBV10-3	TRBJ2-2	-	CAISGDAGGTRTGELFF	TGTGCCATCAGTGGTGATGCGGGAGGTACGAGGACCGGGGAGCTGTTTTTT
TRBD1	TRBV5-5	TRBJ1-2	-	CASSLESYQDRVNYGYTF	TGTGCCAGCAGCTTGGAGAGTTATCAGGACAGGGTTAACTATGGCTACACCTTC
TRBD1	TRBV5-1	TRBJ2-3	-	CASSLADREIDTQYF	TGCGCCAGCAGCTTGGCGGACAGGGAGATAGATACGCAGTATTTT
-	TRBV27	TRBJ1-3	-	CASSLSHPVDRRNSGNTIYF	TGTGCCAGCAGTTTGTCCCACCCAGTTGACAGACGAAACTCTGGAAACACCATATATTTT
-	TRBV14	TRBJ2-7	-	CASSPSQGKEDEQYF	TGTGCCAGCAGCCCTTCCCAGGGTAAAGAGGACGAGCAGTACTTC
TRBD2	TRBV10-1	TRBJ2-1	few	CASSESSGAYNEQFF	TGCGCCAGCAGTGAGTCAAGCGGGGCCTACAATGAGCAGTTCTTC
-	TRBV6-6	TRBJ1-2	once	CASSYSTDGYTF	TGTGCCAGCAGTTACTCTACGGATGGCTACACCTTC
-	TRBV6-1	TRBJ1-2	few	CASGTAVNYGYTF	TGTGCGTCTGGGACGGCGGTTAACTATGGCTACACCTTC
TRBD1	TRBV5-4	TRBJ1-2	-	CASSSPRDRYNYGYTF	TGTGCCAGCAGCTCCCCCCGGGACAGGTATAACTATGGCTACACCTTC
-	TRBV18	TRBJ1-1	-	CASSLRDSGTEAFF	TGTGCCAGCTCACTCAGGGATTCGGGCACTGAAGCTTTCTTT
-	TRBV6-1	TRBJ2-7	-	CASSEATAGAGQYF	TGTGCCAGCAGTGAAGCGACGGCCGGTGCAGGGCAGTACTTC
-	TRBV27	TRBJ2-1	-	CASSPGTGEFF	TGTGCCAGCAGCCCCGGGACGGGCGAGTTCTTC
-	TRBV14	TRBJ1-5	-	CASSQGQDQPQHF	TGTGCCAGCAGCCAAGGGCAAGATCAGCCCCAGCATTTT
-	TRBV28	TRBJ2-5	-	CASNSAQGTVAQYF	TGTGCCAGCAACTCGGCCCAGGGTACTGTGGCCCAGTACTTC
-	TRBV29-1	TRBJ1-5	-	CSVVSRAGQPQHF	TGCAGCGTTGTTTCCAGGGCGGGGCAGCCCCAGCATTTT
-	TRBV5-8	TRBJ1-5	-	CASSLGQFNQPQHF	TGTGCCAGCAGCTTGGGGCAGTTCAATCAGCCCCAGCATTTT